This T cell receptor beta chain was identified in a study of T cells after yellow fever vaccination. Study-level results: Within FACS-sorted repertoires, abundant clonotypes contaminating from the bulk population could be present. Some clonotypes, a small share, were shared between CD4 and CD8 compartments. Among primary-vaccination clones, most reappeared after the booster, at about 95% for CD4 and roughly 88% for CD8.

The CDR3 sequence is 14 residues long. Trimming removed 7 bases at V and 2 bases at J, with 16 bases between. CDR1 and CDR2 (germline): SGDLS, YYNGEE. UMIs and a universal primer site were added when TCR cDNA was made by 5'RACE template switching. TCRdb reanalysed the 5' RACE reads using MiXCR and keeps one entry per CDR3 protein. The table has a few hundred thousand distinct CDR3 sequences, roughly 4.3% seen once; the top ten hold about 24%. This clonotype appeared a few times. The antigen is undetermined. The source was PBMCs, collected 5 days after the yellow fever booster vaccination. The J gene is TRBJ2-7, the V gene TRBV9; D assignment may be TRBD1 or TRBD2 (6 bases each). This sequence was found in a young man who received the YFV17D yellow fever vaccine. CDR3 nucleotides: TGTGCCAGCGGACGCGGGACACCAACCTACGAGCAGTACTTC. Translating it yields CASGRGTPTYEQYF.